The present T cell receptor beta chain was sequenced within a study of blood T cell repertoires in COVID-19. Study overall: Samples of COVID-19 (acute and convalescent) were obtained from the United States, Italy and Spain.

The method was immunoSEQ multiplex PCR; TCRdb's version includes in-frame clones alone and lacks a portion of them. Of about 180,000 clones detected, around 89% appear once; the ten largest clones hold about 4%. Germline assignment: CDR1 LNHNV and CDR2 YYDKDF (reference sequence). This CDR3 comprises 14 residues. Trimming removed 1 base from V and 5 bases from J, with 9 bases in between. The rearrangement uses TRBV15 and TRBJ1-5, with D uncertain. The receptor was isolated from a woman in her twenties or thirties with acute or convalescent COVID-19. Sequencing used peripheral blood. The CDR3 reads CATSRGREDQPQHF. DNA of the CDR3: TGTGCCACCAGCAGAGGGCGGGAGGATCAGCCCCAGCATTTT.